This TCR beta chain derives from a study of cytomegalovirus exposure and HLA in healthy donors. Looking at the study overall: An earlier analysis identified 117 million unique TCR beta sequences in about 200 million T cells. Study-wide findings and caveats: A later analysis showed that HLA-associated TCR beta chains had undergone more clonal expansion than equally common others.

Germline assignment: CDR1 SGHTA and CDR2 FQGNSA. This CDR3 is built from 15 residues. Trimming shortened V by 3 bases and J by 0 bases, and 12 bases separated the two germline ends. In the PCR, 60 Vbeta and 13 Jbeta primers were used. TCRdb's copy holds only in-frame clones and misses some; the assay was immunoSEQ multiplex PCR. The sample shows some 150,000 clones, over 75% of them seen only once. This clone has only one observation. The antigen remains unidentified. This sequence was found in a middle-aged man in good health and CMV-seronegative. The chain uses TRBV7-2 and TRBJ2-7; no clear D gene. The sample taken for sequencing was PBMCs. DNA of the CDR3: TGTGCCAGCAGCTTTTATTACGGAGCCTCCTACGAGCAGTACTTC. Translating gives CASSFYYGASYEQYF.